What follows are 10 T cell receptor beta chains derived from one specimen sequenced in a study of cytomegalovirus exposure and HLA in healthy donors. The study ran its PCR with 60 Vbeta and 13 Jbeta primers. Assay: immunoSEQ multiplex PCR; the TCRdb copy retains only in-frame clones and omits some. In the table there are approximately 150,000 clones, 75% to 80% of which are singletons. The material sequenced was PBMCs. These receptors all come from a male donor in good health and CMV-seronegative.

The chain joins TRBV5-1 to TRBJ2-5; D gene ambiguous. Germline V gene lookup returns CDR1 SGHRS and CDR2 YFSETQ. V lost 5 bases, J lost 1 base, and 9 bases lay in between. This CDR3 has 13 residues. The CDR3 nucleotides are TGCGCCAGCAGTGGCCGCGGCCAAGAGACCCAGTACTTC. It yields the protein CASSGRGQETQYF.

This clone was counted only a few times. The V call is TRBV7-2, the J call TRBJ2-7; D might be TRBD2 (5 bases). Trimming removed 5 bases at V and 5 bases at J, with 16 bases between. CDR1 and CDR2 (germline): SGHTA, FQGNSA. The length of the CDR3 is 14 residues. CDR3 protein: CASSPPGLRNEQYF. CDR3 coding DNA: TGTGCCAGCAGCCCCCCGGGGTTAAGGAACGAGCAGTACTTC. Variable domain in full (rest from reference TRBV7-2 and TRBJ2-7): GAGVSQSPSNKVTEKGKDVELRCDPISGHTALYWYRQSLGQGLEFLIYFQGNSAPDKSGLPSDRFSAERTGGSVSTLTIQRTQQEDSAVYLCASSPPGLRNEQYFGPGTRLTVT.

The rearrangement uses TRBV15 and TRBJ2-1; 12 bases agree with TRBD2. V gave up 1 base and J gave up 8 bases; unmatched junction bases: 6. This CDR3 is 16 amino acids long. The germline V gene encodes CDR1 LNHNV and CDR2 YYDKDF (reference sequence). The CDR3 is CATSRVATSGSYEQFF. CDR3 DNA: TGTGCCACCAGCAGAGTGGCGACTAGCGGGAGCTATGAGCAGTTCTTC.

The chain uses TRBV25-1 and TRBJ2-7, with a tentative D call TRBD2 (6 bases). CDR1 MGHDK and CDR2 SYGVNS come from the germline V gene. CDR3 length: 15 residues. V was shortened by 3 bases and J by 9 bases, with 21 bases between the two germline ends. CDR3 sequence: CASSEGRGPFAGQYF. CDR3 sequence (DNA): TGTGCCAGCAGTGAGGGGCGGGGACCCTTCGCCGGGCAGTACTTC.

The chain uses TRBV15 and TRBJ1-2; TRBD1 is a possible D gene (5 bases). CDR3 length: 13 amino acids. The ends were cut back, 0 bases at V and 4 bases at J, with 6 bases in the middle. Germline V gives CDR1 LNHNV, CDR2 YYDKDF (reference sequence). CDR3 bases: TGTGCCACCAGCAGAGACAGGGTCTATGGCTACACCTTC. Its translation is CATSRDRVYGYTF.

The chain carries TRBV19 and TRBJ1-2, with 9 bases aligning to TRBD1. Looked up from germline, CDR1 is LNHDA and CDR2 is SQIVND (reference sequence). Trimming cost V 3 bases and J 0 bases; bases outside gene matches: 2. This CDR3 region has 15 residues. DNA of the CDR3: TGTGCCAGTAGTATGCGGACAGGGGCTAACTATGGCTACACCTTC. Its protein is CASSMRTGANYGYTF.

The genes are TRBV4-1 and TRBJ2-3; no clear D gene. The CDR3 contains 14 residues. Per the germline V gene, CDR1 is MGHRA and CDR2 is YSYEKL. V gave up 1 base and J gave up 1 base, with 6 bases separating them. The CDR3 DNA reads as TGCGCCAGCAGCCAAGGTCGGGGCACAGATACGCAGTATTTT. It yields the protein CASSQGRGTDTQYF.

The CDR3 DNA sequence: TGTGCCAGCAGCTTAGACAGGGGGGAAGCTTTCTTT. This encodes CASSLDRGEAFF. This sequence joins TRBV11-1 and TRBJ1-1; 8 bases match TRBD1. CDR3 length equals 12 residues. The V segment lost 1 base and the J segment 8 bases; nucleotides outside the gene matches: 0. Germline V gene sequence: CDR1 SGHAT, CDR2 FQDESV (reference sequence).

V and J are TRBV19 and TRBJ1-2; D gene uncertain. CDR3 length: 14 residues. Germline CDR1 and CDR2: LNHDA and SQIVND (reference sequence). With 3 bases removed from V and 3 bases from J, the gap between germline ends came to 11 bases. CDR3 amino acids: CASSMGGPDYGYTF. CDR3 DNA sequence: TGTGCCAGTAGTATGGGTGGGCCGGACTATGGCTACACCTTC.

This clone was observed a single time. V gene TRBV18 combines with J gene TRBJ2-7; 7 bases align to TRBD2. Losses at the gene ends were 4 bases for V and 2 bases for J; bases not matched to a gene: 8. This CDR3 spans 15 amino acids. Germline V gives CDR1 KGHSH, CDR2 LQKENI. This CDR3 is CASSLELGTTYEQYF. CDR3 nucleotides: TGTGCCAGCTCACTTGAATTAGGGACTACCTACGAGCAGTACTTC.